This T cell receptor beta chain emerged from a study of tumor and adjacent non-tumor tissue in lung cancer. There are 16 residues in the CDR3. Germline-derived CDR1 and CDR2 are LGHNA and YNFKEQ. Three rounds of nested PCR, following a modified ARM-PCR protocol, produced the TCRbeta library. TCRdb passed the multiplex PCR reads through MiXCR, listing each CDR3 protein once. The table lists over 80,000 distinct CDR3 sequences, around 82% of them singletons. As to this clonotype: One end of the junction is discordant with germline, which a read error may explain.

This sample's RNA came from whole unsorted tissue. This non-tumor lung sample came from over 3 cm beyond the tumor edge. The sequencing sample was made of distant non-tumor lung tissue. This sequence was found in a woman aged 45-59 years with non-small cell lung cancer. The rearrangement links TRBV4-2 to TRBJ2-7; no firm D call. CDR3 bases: TGTGCCATCAGCCATGCAATAGAGGCGGTCCCCTGCGAGCAGTACTTT. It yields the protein CAISHAIEAVPCEQYF.